The clone carrying this T cell receptor beta chain was picked up many times. Its antigen is unknown. This sample was taken from a study of T-cell reconstitution after alpha-beta-depleted transplantation in children. Findings and caveats of the study: Among T cells one year after transplant, newly produced cells accounted for most counts and diversity. Reportedly, only several hundred clones from non-depleted graft cells drove alpha-beta T-cell counts at about two months.

After removal of 1 base from V and 2 bases from J, the junction contained 0 bases not matched to a gene. CDR3 length: 13 residues. Per the germline V gene, CDR1 is DFQATT and CDR2 is SNEGSKA (reference sequence). Unique molecular identifiers were incorporated into the prepared TCRbeta library. TCRdb re-derived calls from the PCR reads in MiXCR, one entry per CDR3 protein. The top ten clones hold under 8% of a sample with fewer than 250,000 distinct CDR3 sequences, roughly 8.2% of them seen once. Sequencing was performed on PBMCs, mostly from graft donor cells, taken 180 days after TCRalphabeta/CD19-depleted stem cell transplant. The sequence was collected from a male patient younger than 18 who had a stem cell transplant for acute lymphoblastic leukemia, so the T cells may come from the graft donor. The chain couples TRBV20-1 to TRBJ1-2; 8 positions agree with TRBD1. The DNA for the CDR3 is TGCAGTGCTAGAGGGACAGGGAACTATGGCTACACCTTC. The encoded protein is CSARGTGNYGYTF.